This section outlines one T cell receptor (beta chain) sequence together with its context. Its matching antigen is unknown. The table came from immunoSEQ multiplex PCR; TCRdb's copy has only in-frame clones and leaves some out. The sample records some 450,000 clones, roughly 91% being singletons. The data derive from a study of Ad26.COV2.S vaccination and SARS-CoV-2 variants. Study findings and constraints: Substantial response breadth was reportedly seen for spike-specific CD8+ and CD4+ T cells after vaccination.

This CDR3 contains 16 residues. V was trimmed by 2 bases and J by 5 bases, leaving 18 bases between them. Germline lookup yields CDR1 MNHNS and CDR2 SASEGT. Treatment described: roughly 18 received Ad26.COV2.S at low or high dose, single or two shots; a few received placebo; per-sample allocation not given. Repertoires come from day 63 after the first vaccine or placebo injection. This TCR derives from a person aged 18-65 years who received the Ad26.COV2.S COVID-19 vaccine or a placebo. The V and J genes are TRBV6-1 and TRBJ2-5; the D gene could be TRBD1 or TRBD2 (5 bases each). Sequencing was performed on peripheral blood, taken in a trial of Ad26.COV2.S vaccine versus placebo. In nucleotides, the CDR3 is TGTGCCAGCAGTGAAATGAGGGGCAGGGCCGGGGAGACCCAGTACTTC. It yields the protein CASSEMRGRAGETQYF.